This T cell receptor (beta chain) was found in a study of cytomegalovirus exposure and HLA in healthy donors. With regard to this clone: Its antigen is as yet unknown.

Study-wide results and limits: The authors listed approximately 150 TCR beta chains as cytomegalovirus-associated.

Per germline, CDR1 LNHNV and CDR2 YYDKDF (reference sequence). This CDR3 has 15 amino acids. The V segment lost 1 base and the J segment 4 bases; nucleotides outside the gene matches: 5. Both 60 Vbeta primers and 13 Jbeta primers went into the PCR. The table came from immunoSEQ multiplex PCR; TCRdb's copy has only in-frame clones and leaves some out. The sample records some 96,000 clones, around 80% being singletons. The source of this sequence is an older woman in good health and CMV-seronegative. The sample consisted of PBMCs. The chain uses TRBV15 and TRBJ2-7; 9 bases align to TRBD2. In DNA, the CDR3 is TGTGCCACCAGCAGAGTGCGGCGGGAGGGTTACGAGCAGTACTTC. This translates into CATSRVRREGYEQYF.